This T cell receptor (beta chain) is drawn from a study of cytomegalovirus exposure and HLA in healthy donors. Amplification used 60 Vbeta primers and 13 Jbeta primers. The table came from immunoSEQ multiplex PCR; TCRdb's copy has only in-frame clones and leaves some out. The repertoire holds about 160,000 clones, with about 81% as singletons. Sequenced material: PBMCs. The clonotype originates from a girl aged 10 to 17 in good health and CMV-seropositive.

The CDR3 DNA reads TGCAGCGTTGACAGGGGAGACTACAATGAGCAGTTCTTC. Protein product: CSVDRGDYNEQFF. The chain is built from TRBV29-1 and TRBJ2-1, with D perhaps matching TRBD1 (6 bases). Trimming stripped 3 bases from V and 3 bases from J, with 9 bases between. This CDR3 is built from 13 residues. CDR1 and CDR2 (germline): SQVTM, ANQGSEA.